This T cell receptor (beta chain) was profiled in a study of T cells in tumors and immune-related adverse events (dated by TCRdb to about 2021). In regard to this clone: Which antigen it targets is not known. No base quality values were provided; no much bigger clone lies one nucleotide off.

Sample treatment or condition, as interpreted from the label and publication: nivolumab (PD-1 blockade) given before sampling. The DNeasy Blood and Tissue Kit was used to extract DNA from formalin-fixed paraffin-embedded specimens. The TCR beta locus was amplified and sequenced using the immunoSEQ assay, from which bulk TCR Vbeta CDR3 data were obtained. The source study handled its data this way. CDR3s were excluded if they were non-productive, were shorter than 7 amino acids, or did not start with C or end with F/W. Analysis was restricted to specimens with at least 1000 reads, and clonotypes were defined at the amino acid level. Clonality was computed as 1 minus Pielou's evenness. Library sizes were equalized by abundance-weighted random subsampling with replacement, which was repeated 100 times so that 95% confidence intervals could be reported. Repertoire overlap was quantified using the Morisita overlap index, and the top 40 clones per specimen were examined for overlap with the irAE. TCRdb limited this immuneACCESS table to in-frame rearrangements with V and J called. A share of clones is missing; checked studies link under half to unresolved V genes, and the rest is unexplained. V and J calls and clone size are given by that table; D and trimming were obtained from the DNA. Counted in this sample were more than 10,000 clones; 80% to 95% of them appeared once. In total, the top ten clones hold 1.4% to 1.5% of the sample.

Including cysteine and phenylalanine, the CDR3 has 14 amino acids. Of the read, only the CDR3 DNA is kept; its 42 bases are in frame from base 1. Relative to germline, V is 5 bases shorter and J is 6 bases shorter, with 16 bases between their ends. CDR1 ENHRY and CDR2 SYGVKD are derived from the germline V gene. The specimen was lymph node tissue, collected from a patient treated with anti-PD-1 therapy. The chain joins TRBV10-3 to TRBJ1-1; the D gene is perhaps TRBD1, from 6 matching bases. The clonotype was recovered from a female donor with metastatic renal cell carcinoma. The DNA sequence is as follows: TGTGCCATCAGTATACAGGGAATGGTATCTGAAGCTTTCTTT. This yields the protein CAISIQGMVSEAFF.